Each of the 22 T cell receptor beta chains below was sequenced from the same sample in a study of blood T cell repertoires in COVID-19. TCRdb keeps only in-frame clones here, not all; method: immunoSEQ multiplex PCR. The repertoire has 300,000 to 350,000 clones, roughly 89% of them found once; the top ten carry approximately 9.4%. The sequencing input was peripheral blood. These receptor sequences come from a man aged 25-40 years with COVID-19, enrolled during active disease.

Concerning this clone itself: The sample holds other DNA sequences that translate to the same CDR3. This sequence joins TRBV4-2 and TRBJ1-3; TRBD1 might be the D (5 bases). V dropped 3 bases and J dropped 2 bases, with 11 bases sitting between them. In germline, CDR1 is LGHNA, CDR2 YNFKEQ. This CDR3 is 15 amino acids long. CDR3 loop: CASSQGPGTGNTIYF. The CDR3 DNA is TGTGCCAGCAGCCAGGGTCCAGGGACTGGAAACACCATATATTTT.

This sequence joins TRBV11-2 and TRBJ1-5, with 7 bases fitting TRBD1. The CDR3 spans 18 residues. The germline CDR1 and CDR2 sequences are SGHAT and FQNNGV. V shed 5 bases, J shed 0 bases, and the junction held 13 bases outside the gene matches. The CDR3 nucleotides read TGTGCCAGCAGCCCTGACAGGGTCGGGCTACATAGCAATCAGCCCCAGCATTTT. Its protein is CASSPDRVGLHSNQPQHF. Together with reference TRBV11-2 and TRBJ1-5, the CDR3 gives the full variable domain: EAGVAQSPRYKIIEKRQSVAFWCNPISGHATLYWYQQILGQGPKLLIQFQNNGVVDDSQLPKDRFSAERLKGVDSTLKIQPAKLEDSAVYLCASSPDRVGLHSNQPQHFGDGTRLSIL.

The chain recombines TRBV2 with TRBJ1-3; 9 bases are a match to TRBD1. Germline V gives CDR1 SNHLY, CDR2 FYNNEI. Trimming at V came to 6 bases and at J to 4 bases, leaving 7 bases not matched to a gene. The CDR3 runs 15 residues. As DNA, the CDR3 is TGTGCCAGCAGCACCCGGGACAGGGTAGGAAACACCATATATTTT. Its protein is CASSTRDRVGNTIYF.

This clone was seen a few times. V usage is TRBV7-9 and J usage is TRBJ2-3, with D possibly being TRBD2 (6 bases). From germline, CDR1 is SEHNR and CDR2 FQNEAQ (reference sequence). CDR3 length equals 16 residues. The V and J ends lost 4 bases and 1 base respectively, with 15 bases between them. The CDR3 spells CASSYPNGGGTDTQYF. The CDR3 nucleotides read TGTGCCAGCAGCTACCCCAACGGAGGGGGCACAGATACGCAGTATTTT.

The gene calls are TRBV7-8 and TRBJ2-3; the match to TRBD1 covers 9 bases. The germline V gene has CDR1 SGHVS and CDR2 FQNEAQ. V gave up 5 bases and J gave up 1 base; unmatched junction bases: 7. The CDR3 has 16 amino acids. CDR3 in DNA: TGTGCCAGCAGCCTACAGGGGGCGCGAGGCACAGATACGCAGTATTTT. It translates to CASSLQGARGTDTQYF.

This chain uses TRBV12-3 or TRBV12-4 with TRBJ2-5, with D hard to call. V lost 6 bases, J lost 4 bases, and 9 bases lay in between. CDR3 size: 12 residues. CDR3 DNA: TGTGCCAGCAGCCAACATGGAGAGACCCAGTACTTC. Encoded protein: CASSQHGETQYF.

This rearrangement joins TRBV11-2 to TRBJ2-2; TRBD1 matches at 8 bases. The CDR3 is 15 amino acids. CDR1 and CDR2 from the germline V gene are SGHAT and FQNNGV. Losses at the gene ends were 4 bases for V and 4 bases for J; bases not matched to a gene: 5. CDR3 region: CASSSQGAVTGELFF. Here the CDR3 DNA reads TGTGCCAGCAGCTCCCAGGGGGCGGTCACCGGGGAGCTGTTTTTT.

The chain links TRBV2 to TRBJ2-7; 7 bases map to TRBD2. V trimming: 5 bases; J trimming: 7 bases; junction bases outside the gene matches: 8. CDR1 SNHLY and CDR2 FYNNEI come from the germline V gene. The CDR3 spans 13 residues. CDR3 residues: CASSPLLGREQYF. In nucleotides, the CDR3 is TGTGCCAGCAGTCCACTACTCGGGAGGGAGCAGTACTTC.

The chain links TRBV9 to TRBJ1-4, with 10 bases lining up with TRBD1. The CDR3 extends over 19 amino acids. The V gene's germline CDR1 is SGDLS and CDR2 YYNGEE. The junction had 15 bases not matched to a gene; V was cut back by 1 base and J by 6 bases. This CDR3 is CASSVSATGGVHRDEKLFF. The CDR3 DNA reads as TGTGCCAGCAGCGTATCAGCGACAGGGGGCGTACATAGGGATGAAAAACTGTTTTTT. Based on the CDR3 plus reference TRBV9 and TRBJ1-4, the full variable domain is DSGVTQTPKHLITATGQRVTLRCSPRSGDLSVYWYQQSLDQGLQFLIQYYNGEERAKGNILERFSAQQFPDLHSELNLSSLELGDSALYFCASSVSATGGVHRDEKLFFGSGTQLSVL.

The rearrangement joins TRBV11-2 to TRBJ2-5; D may be TRBD1 (5 bases). This CDR3 is 13 amino acids long. Germline assignment: CDR1 SGHAT and CDR2 FQNNGV. Deletions cut 1 base from V and 5 bases from J, with 8 bases between. CDR3 in DNA: TGTGCCAGCAGCTTAGGACAGACGGAGACCCAGTACTTC. Translated: CASSLGQTETQYF.

The chain couples TRBV5-4 to TRBJ2-5; D remains ambiguous. The germline gives CDR1 SGHNT, CDR2 YYREEE (reference sequence). V lost 4 bases to trimming and J lost 4 bases, with 14 bases between them. This CDR3 contains 14 residues. CDR3 sequence reads: CASSAMNVAETQYF. The CDR3 nucleotides are TGTGCCAGCAGCGCCATGAATGTAGCAGAGACCCAGTACTTC.

This rearrangement joins TRBV7-2 to TRBJ2-5; D is possibly TRBD1 (5 bases). This CDR3 spans 15 amino acids. CDR1 SGHTA and CDR2 FQGNSA come from the germline V gene. V was clipped by 1 base and J by 3 bases, with 12 bases between them. As DNA, the CDR3 is TGTGCCAGCAGCTTAGAGTTTGCAGGGAAAGAGACCCAGTACTTC. This gives the protein CASSLEFAGKETQYF.

This clone was recorded once. This chain connects TRBV4-1 to TRBJ2-1, with 11 positions matching TRBD2. This CDR3 contains 17 residues. Germline-derived CDR1 and CDR2 are MGHRA and YSYEKL. V shed 4 bases and J 4 bases; nucleotides not matched to a gene: 9. CDR3 sequence (DNA): TGCGCCAGCAGCCCGACTAGCGGGGCCCTATTTTACAATGAGCAGTTCTTC. This gives the protein CASSPTSGALFYNEQFF.

This chain links TRBV5-6 with TRBJ2-7, with 9 nucleotides matching TRBD2. The CDR3 is 14 residues long. V lost 4 bases, J lost 2 bases, and 4 bases stayed unmatched. Germline CDR1 reads SGHDT; CDR2 reads YYEEEE. The CDR3 coding sequence is TGTGCCAGCAGCAGCGGGAGGCCCACCTACGAGCAGTACTTC. Its protein is CASSSGRPTYEQYF.

CDR3 DNA: TGTGCCAGCAGCCAGACTAGCGGGACTTACAATGAGCAGTTCTTC. Translated, it gives CASSQTSGTYNEQFF. The V call is TRBV4-2, the J call TRBJ2-1, with 11 bases matching TRBD2. Germline CDR1 and CDR2: LGHNA and YNFKEQ. J gave up 4 bases and V 3 bases, and 2 bases lay outside the gene matches. The CDR3 length is 15 residues.

The chain is built from TRBV30 and TRBJ1-6; the D is unclear. This CDR3 contains 16 residues. The V gene's germline CDR1 is GTSNPN and CDR2 SVGIG (reference sequence). V lost 1 base, J lost 4 bases, and 14 bases lay in between. The DNA of the CDR3 is TGTGCCTGGAGTGCCATGGAGGTCTCGTATAATTCACCCCTCCACTTT. Protein sequence: CAWSAMEVSYNSPLHF.

The chain is built from TRBV27 and TRBJ2-5, with TRBD2 matching 7 bases. The J segment lost 2 bases and the V segment lost 5 bases, leaving 11 bases of the junction unmatched. Germline CDR1 and CDR2: MNHEY and SMNVEV (reference sequence). The CDR3 runs 16 residues. CDR3 sequence (DNA): TGTGCCAGCAGTGGTGGTAGCGGGTTGGGGCAAGAGACCCAGTACTTC. It specifies CASSGGSGLGQETQYF.

This rearrangement joins TRBV27 to TRBJ2-3; 7 bases line up with TRBD1. CDR1 and CDR2 (germline): MNHEY, SMNVEV (reference sequence). CDR3 length equals 16 residues. V shed 5 bases and J 0 bases; nucleotides not matched to a gene: 8. This chain's CDR3 is CASSTVTGVSTDTQYF. CDR3 sequence (DNA): TGTGCCAGCAGTACCGTCACAGGGGTTAGCACAGATACGCAGTATTTT.

This clone was detected a few times. The V gene is TRBV19, the J gene TRBJ1-2, with a possible D match to TRBD1 (5 bases). This CDR3 is 14 amino acids long. Trimming cost V 4 bases and J 2 bases, with 11 bases left between them. CDR1 is LNHDA and CDR2 is SQIVND in the germline V gene (reference sequence). CDR3 amino acids: CASSSRQLNYGYTF. In nucleotides, the CDR3 is TGTGCCAGTAGTAGTCGACAGTTAAACTATGGCTACACCTTC.

V usage is TRBV27 and J usage is TRBJ2-5; a possible D gene is TRBD2 (6 bases). Trimming took off 3 bases at V and 4 bases at J, with 15 bases between the two ends. Germline V gene data show CDR1 as MNHEY and CDR2 as SMNVEV (reference sequence). This CDR3 contains 15 residues. DNA for the CDR3: TGTGCCAGCAGTTTTCAAGGGACTTTTGGAGAGACCCAGTACTTC. Amino acid sequence: CASSFQGTFGETQYF.

V gene TRBV6-5 combines with J gene TRBJ1-3; D is uncertain. This CDR3 is 15 amino acids long. Germline V CDR1 and CDR2: MNHEY, SVGAGI. V lost 2 bases and J 2 bases, leaving 10 bases between the germline ends. The CDR3 reads CASSYSEDPGNTIYF. The DNA for the CDR3 is TGTGCCAGCAGTTACAGCGAGGATCCTGGAAACACCATATATTTT.

The V and J genes are TRBV7-3 and TRBJ1-1; TRBD1 agrees at 7 bases. Unmatched junction bases numbered 11, after V lost 6 bases and J lost 4 bases. Germline CDR1 SGHTA, CDR2 FQGTGA. This CDR3 contains 15 residues. This CDR3 reads CASRRQGKIATEAFF. CDR3 nucleotide sequence: TGTGCCAGCAGACGACAGGGAAAGATTGCCACTGAAGCTTTCTTT.